This is a list of T cell receptor beta chains from one sample in a study of OX40 agonist ivuxolimab in advanced cancers. This table comes from immunoSEQ multiplex PCR, and its TCRdb copy is limited to in-frame clones, with some not included. The table records roughly 66,000 clones, approximately 80% of them present only once. The sample in question was CD4+ or CD8+ T cells sorted from blood, obtained in a trial of the OX40 agonist ivuxolimab. Receptors originate from an adult with an advanced solid tumor such as melanoma, head and neck, liver or kidney cancer. CDR3s include the opening cysteine and the closing phenylalanine or tryptophan. The D gene is left open where the match is weak. Rows give clone size only sometimes, using once, few, many, or a class for an expanded clone.

CDR3: CASSLPLAEETQYF
DNA: TGTGCCAGCTCGCTTCCACTAGCGGAAGAGACCCAGTACTTC
D: TRBD2
J: TRBJ2-5
size: NA
length: 14
V: TRBV18

CDR3: CASSHPGQPRDQPQHF
DNA: TGTGCCAGCAGCCATCCCGGACAGCCCCGTGATCAGCCCCAGCATTTT
D: NA
J: TRBJ1-5
size: few
length: 16
V: TRBV21-1

CDR3: CAWSQDPYNEQFF
DNA: TGTGCCTGGAGTCAGGACCCCTACAATGAGCAGTTCTTC
D: NA
J: TRBJ2-1
size: NA
length: 13
V: TRBV30

CDR3: CASSPRSGDNEQFF
DNA: TGTGCCAGCAGCCCGAGAAGCGGGGACAATGAGCAGTTCTTC
D: TRBD2
J: TRBJ2-1
size: NA
length: 14
V: TRBV7-3

CDR3: CASSTRTGGGYGYTF
DNA: TGTGCCAGCAGCACTCGGACAGGGGGCGGCTATGGCTACACCTTC
D: TRBD1
J: TRBJ1-2
size: NA
length: 15
V: TRBV9

CDR3: CASSLEQWYEQYF
DNA: TGTGCCAGCAGCTTAGAACAATGGTACGAGCAGTACTTC
D: NA
J: TRBJ2-7
size: few
length: 13
V: TRBV7-2

CDR3: CASSAGTSQADTQYF
DNA: TGTGCCAGCAGCGCCGGGACTAGTCAGGCAGATACGCAGTATTTT
D: TRBD2
J: TRBJ2-3
size: NA
length: 15
V: TRBV9

CDR3: CASSQGYGRTEAFF
DNA: TGTGCCAGCAGCCAAGGGTACGGGAGGACTGAAGCTTTCTTT
D: NA
J: TRBJ1-1
size: medium-sized
length: 14
V: TRBV14

CDR3: CASSRWPGEEQYF
DNA: TGTGCCAGCTCACGGTGGCCAGGGGAGGAGCAGTACTTC
D: NA
J: TRBJ2-7
size: NA
length: 13
V: TRBV18

CDR3: CAISLAGGPQETQYF
DNA: TGTGCCATCAGTCTAGCGGGGGGGCCCCAAGAGACCCAGTACTTC
D: TRBD2
J: TRBJ2-5
size: NA
length: 15
V: TRBV10-3

CDR3: CASLLRGGETEAFF
DNA: TGTGCCAGCCTCCTCAGGGGAGGTGAGACTGAAGCTTTCTTT
D: NA
J: TRBJ1-1
size: NA
length: 14
V: TRBV18

CDR3: CASSSPTRRSYNEQFF
DNA: TGTGCCAGCAGCTCCCCGACCCGGCGCTCCTACAATGAGCAGTTCTTC
D: NA
J: TRBJ2-1
size: NA
length: 16
V: TRBV21-1

CDR3: CASSEAMELEAFF
DNA: TGTGCCAGCAGTGAAGCTATGGAGCTTGAAGCTTTCTTT
D: NA
J: TRBJ1-1
size: NA
length: 13
V: TRBV2

CDR3: CASSIFGGRGEKLFF
DNA: TGTGCCAGTAGTATCTTCGGGGGGCGGGGTGAAAAACTGTTTTTT
D: NA
J: TRBJ1-4
size: NA
length: 15
V: TRBV19

CDR3: CASSFRTGGIDEQFF
DNA: TGTGCCAGCAGTTTCCGGACAGGGGGCATTGATGAGCAGTTCTTC
D: TRBD1
J: TRBJ2-1
size: NA
length: 15
V: TRBV27

CDR3: CASSRGGTDTQYF
DNA: TGTGCCAGTAGTAGGGGTGGCACAGATACGCAGTATTTT
D: NA
J: TRBJ2-3
size: NA
length: 13
V: TRBV19

CDR3: CATSRDGGSEAFF
DNA: TGTGCCACCAGCAGAGATGGGGGGTCTGAAGCTTTCTTT
D: NA
J: TRBJ1-1
size: NA
length: 13
V: TRBV15

CDR3: CASSKGGNTGELFF
DNA: TGTGCCAGTAGTAAGGGCGGAAACACCGGGGAGCTGTTTTTT
D: NA
J: TRBJ2-2
size: NA
length: 14
V: TRBV19

CDR3: CASSFPSRGLAKNIQYF
DNA: TGTGCCAGCAGTTTTCCCTCCAGGGGATTAGCCAAAAACATTCAGTACTTC
D: NA
J: TRBJ2-4
size: NA
length: 17
V: TRBV28

CDR3: CASSIWDFSGNTIYF
DNA: TGTGCCAGTAGTATATGGGACTTCTCTGGAAACACCATATATTTT
D: NA
J: TRBJ1-3
size: NA
length: 15
V: TRBV19

CDR3: CASSRLAGQLDEQFF
DNA: TGCGCCAGCAGCCGACTAGCGGGGCAATTGGATGAGCAGTTCTTC
D: TRBD2
J: TRBJ2-1
size: NA
length: 15
V: TRBV4-3

CDR3: CASSLRTGGDTQYF
DNA: TGTGCCAGCAGCTTACGGACCGGGGGGGATACGCAGTATTTT
D: TRBD2
J: TRBJ2-3
size: NA
length: 14
V: TRBV5-6

CDR3: CASSKGVDDEQYF
DNA: TGTGCCAGCAGCAAAGGAGTGGATGACGAGCAGTACTTC
D: NA
J: TRBJ2-7
size: NA
length: 13
V: TRBV21-1

CDR3: CASSEGASLPYGYTF
DNA: TGTGCCAGCAGTGAAGGGGCCTCCCTACCCTATGGCTACACCTTC
D: NA
J: TRBJ1-2
size: few
length: 15
V: TRBV2